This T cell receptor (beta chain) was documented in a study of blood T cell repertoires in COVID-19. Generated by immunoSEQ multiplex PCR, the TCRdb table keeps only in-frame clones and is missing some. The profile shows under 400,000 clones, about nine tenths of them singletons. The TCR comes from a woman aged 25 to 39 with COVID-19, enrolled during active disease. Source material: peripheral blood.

The CDR3 is CASKGQGHEKLFF. CDR3 DNA: TGTGCCAGCAAGGGACAGGGGCATGAAAAACTGTTTTTT. The chain combines TRBV6-5 with TRBJ1-4; 10 bases match TRBD1. The ends lost 7 bases at V and 6 bases at J; junction bases unmatched: 2. This CDR3 spans 13 amino acids. The germline gives CDR1 MNHEY, CDR2 SVGAGI.